One sample yielded the 29 T cell receptor beta chains listed below, sequenced in a study of blood T cell repertoires in COVID-19 (dated by TCRdb to 2018 to 2021). Libraries were built with the immunoSEQ multiplex PCR assay. Imported from immuneACCESS, the table was reduced by TCRdb to in-frame sequences with V and J called. These copies leave out some clones; in studies compared against another copy, an unresolved V gene accounts for under half, and the cause of the remainder is not known. The table for this sample lists about 140,000 clones; approximately 80% of them were counted only once. Clones ranked in the top ten supply roughly 3.7% of the sample. Sequenced material: PBMCs or T cells enriched from blood (not recorded which). The receptors stem from a man aged 45-65 years in a cohort exposed to, infected with or recovered from COVID-19 (not recorded which).

The chain combines TRBV18 with TRBJ1-5; 7 bases map to TRBD1. Germline CDR1 KGHSH, CDR2 LQKENI. The CDR3 consists of 14 residues. V lost 3 bases to trimming and J lost 3 bases; unmatched junction nucleotides: 2. CDR3 loop: CASSPGQANQPQHF. CDR3 sequence (DNA): TGTGCCAGCTCACCCGGACAGGCCAATCAGCCCCAGCATTTT.

The CDR3 DNA sequence: TGTGCCAGCTCACCAGGCGGGGGACTTGACTACACCTTC. The encoded protein is CASSPGGGLDYTF. The chain uses TRBV18 and TRBJ1-2; tentatively, D is TRBD1 (5 bases). CDR1 and CDR2 from the germline V gene are KGHSH and LQKENI. There are 13 residues in the CDR3. Trimming pared 2 bases from V and 10 bases from J, leaving 14 bases between.

This chain joins TRBV24-1 and TRBJ2-1; no definite D call. V dropped 1 base and J dropped 10 bases, with 19 bases sitting between them. The CDR3 covers 16 residues. CDR1 KGHDR and CDR2 SFDVKD come from the germline V gene. The CDR3 region is CATSDFRSVSGGEQFF. CDR3 DNA sequence: TGTGCCACCAGTGATTTTAGGAGCGTCTCCGGTGGGGAGCAGTTCTTC.

The chain has TRBV6-2 or TRBV6-3 and TRBJ1-1; D gene ambiguous. CDR1 is MNHEY, CDR2 SVGEGT, per germline. The CDR3 loop spans 18 amino acids. V dropped 0 bases and J dropped 0 bases, with 17 bases sitting between them. The CDR3 DNA is TGTGCCAGCAGTTACTCGGGAGGTGGGATAGGGCTGAACACTGAAGCTTTCTTT. Translation: CASSYSGGGIGLNTEAFF.

The chain combines TRBV6-2 or TRBV6-3 with TRBJ2-1; 7 nucleotides align to TRBD2. Germline lookup yields CDR1 MNHEY and CDR2 SVGEGT. The junction had 4 bases not matched to a gene; V was cut back by 0 bases and J by 2 bases. The CDR3 spans 16 residues. The CDR3: CASSYSRRGTYNEQFF. Here the CDR3 DNA reads TGTGCCAGCAGTTACTCGCGGCGGGGGACCTACAATGAGCAGTTCTTC.

The chain joins TRBV19 to TRBJ1-1; no definite D call. The germline V gene encodes CDR1 LNHDA and CDR2 SQIVND (reference sequence). Trimming pared 5 bases from V and 1 base from J, leaving 11 bases between. The CDR3 is 14 amino acids. CDR3 coding DNA: TGTGCCAGTAGTGGTTTTGTGGCGAACACTGAAGCTTTCTTT. As protein: CASSGFVANTEAFF.

This chain connects TRBV12-3 or TRBV12-4 to TRBJ2-7; D unresolved. V dropped 5 bases and J dropped 3 bases, with 8 bases sitting between them. The CDR3 length is 12 residues. Written as DNA, the CDR3 is TGTGCCAGCAGTACCCAGTACTACGAGCAGTACTTC. Amino acids: CASSTQYYEQYF.

This chain joins TRBV23-1 and TRBJ2-7, with TRBD2 identical over 11 bases. TRBV23-1 is assigned to the ORF class and has an uncertain function. The CDR3 length is 12 residues. Trimming cost V 5 bases and J 6 bases; bases outside gene matches: 0. CDR3 DNA: TGCGCCAGCAGTGGACTAGCGGGCGAGCAGTACTTC. Protein product: CASSGLAGEQYF.

As regards this clone: Other DNA sequences in this specimen translate into the identical CDR3. This chain links TRBV30 with TRBJ1-1; D gene uncertain. The CDR3 extends over 13 amino acids. V lost 0 bases and J 1 base, leaving 6 bases between the germline ends. Germline lookup yields CDR1 GTSNPN and CDR2 SVGIG (reference sequence). In DNA form, the CDR3 reads TGTGCCTGGAGTGTGGCTGGGAACACTGAAGCTTTCTTT. It codes for CAWSVAGNTEAFF. Full variable domain (outside the CDR3, taken from reference TRBV30 and TRBJ1-1): SQTIHQWPATLVQPVGSPLSLECTVEGTSNPNLYWYRQAAGRGLQLLFYSVGIGQISSEVPQNLSASRPQDRQFILSSKKLLLSDSGFYLCAWSVAGNTEAFFGQGTRLTVV.

On this clone itself: A read error may produce the germline difference seen at one junction end. CDR3 bases: TGCAGCGTTAAAGAGACAGAGAGAACCGGGGAGCTGTTTTTT. As protein: CSVKETERTGELFF. V is TRBV29-1 and J is TRBJ2-2; D possibly corresponds to TRBD1 (5 bases). In germline, CDR1 is SQVTM, CDR2 ANQGSEA. The CDR3 is made up of 14 amino acids.

The chain recombines TRBV5-1 with TRBJ2-7, with a tentative D call TRBD2 (6 bases). Germline loops: CDR1 SGHRS, CDR2 YFSETQ. This CDR3 region has 15 residues. Trimming left V 0 bases short and J 0 bases short, with 10 bases between. CDR3 loop: CASSLVPGSSYEQYF. In DNA form, the CDR3 reads TGCGCCAGCAGCTTGGTACCCGGGAGCTCCTACGAGCAGTACTTC.

The rearrangement uses TRBV5-6 and TRBJ1-1; possible D gene TRBD1, 5 bases. Between the trimmed V and J ends, which lost 0 bases and 5 bases, there was a span of 11 bases. The germline CDR1 and CDR2 sequences are SGHDT and YYEEEE. The CDR3 is made up of 14 amino acids. The CDR3 sequence: CASSLVGAGTEAFF. Here the CDR3 DNA reads TGTGCCAGCAGCTTGGTAGGGGCAGGGACTGAAGCTTTCTTT.

In its sample, this clone was seen once. The chain links TRBV7-9 to TRBJ1-3; D uncertain. Germline V lookup: CDR1 SEHNR, CDR2 FQNEAQ (reference sequence). Trimming stripped 0 bases from V and 1 base from J, with 7 bases between. The CDR3 loop spans 15 amino acids. The chain's CDR3 is CASSLATDSGNTIYF. In DNA, the CDR3 is TGTGCCAGCAGCTTAGCCACAGATTCTGGAAACACCATATATTTT.

V and J are TRBV9 and TRBJ1-2; D unclear. The CDR3 sequence is 11 residues long. The germline CDR1 and CDR2 sequences are SGDLS and YYNGEE. V was shortened by 6 bases and J by 8 bases, with 11 bases between the two germline ends. CDR3: CASTHAGGYTF. DNA for the CDR3: TGTGCCAGCACCCACGCGGGGGGCTACACCTTC.

This sequence joins TRBV30 and TRBJ1-1; a weak D match, TRBD1 (5 bases). Trimming shortened V by 4 bases and J by 0 bases, and 15 bases separated the two germline ends. The V gene's germline CDR1 is GTSNPN and CDR2 SVGIG (reference sequence). The CDR3 loop spans 15 amino acids. Here the CDR3 reads CAWTGRGTMNTEAFF. The CDR3 DNA sequence: TGTGCCTGGACGGGGAGGGGAACGATGAACACTGAAGCTTTCTTT.

The chain employs TRBV9 and TRBJ2-1; D unclear. This CDR3 has 17 residues. With 0 bases removed from V and 6 bases from J, the gap between germline ends came to 19 bases. CDR1 is SGDLS, CDR2 YYNGEE, per germline. CDR3 sequence (DNA): TGTGCCAGCAGCGTAGCTACGGTTGGAGTTACGGGCAATGAGCAGTTCTTC. Amino acid sequence: CASSVATVGVTGNEQFF.

V gene TRBV9 combines with J gene TRBJ2-3; TRBD1 agrees at 8 bases. The length of the CDR3 is 17 residues. CDR1 is SGDLS and CDR2 is YYNGEE in the germline V gene. Trimming took 4 bases from V and 0 from J; bases not matched to a gene: 10. Here the CDR3 reads CASSTDRGVWSTDTQYF. In DNA form, the CDR3 reads TGTGCCAGCAGCACCGACAGGGGAGTATGGAGCACAGATACGCAGTATTTT.

The chain has TRBV30 and TRBJ1-5; perhaps TRBD1 as D (5 bases). The CDR3 extends over 13 amino acids. From germline, CDR1 is GTSNPN and CDR2 SVGIG (reference sequence). V was trimmed by 1 base and J by 7 bases, leaving 11 bases between them. The CDR3 protein is CAWSGGREQPQHF. In DNA, the CDR3 is TGTGCCTGGAGTGGGGGCAGAGAGCAGCCCCAGCATTTT.

The V call is TRBV30, the J call TRBJ2-1; 8 bases line up with TRBD2. The CDR3 runs to 14 residues. V lost 3 bases to trimming and J lost 5 bases; unmatched junction nucleotides: 6. Germline assignment: CDR1 GTSNPN and CDR2 SVGIG (reference sequence). The CDR3 here is CAWSRGRSNNEQFF. The CDR3 region has the DNA TGTGCCTGGAGCCGCGGGAGGAGTAACAATGAGCAGTTCTTC.

The rearrangement links TRBV9 to TRBJ1-2; D may be TRBD1 (6 bases). Trimming stripped 3 bases from V and 4 bases from J, with 13 bases between. Germline V gene sequence: CDR1 SGDLS, CDR2 YYNGEE. This CDR3 region has 14 residues. CDR3 nucleotides: TGTGCCAGCAGCGCAACAGGGCCCCTCTATGGCTACACCTTC. This codes for CASSATGPLYGYTF.

The rearrangement uses TRBV7-9 and TRBJ1-3; 7 nucleotides align to TRBD1. The germline gives CDR1 SEHNR, CDR2 FQNEAQ (reference sequence). The CDR3 spans 14 residues. Losses at the gene ends were 6 bases for V and 6 bases for J; bases not matched to a gene: 8. CDR3 sequence: CASSSGQVANTIYF. DNA of the CDR3: TGTGCCAGCAGTTCCGGACAGGTAGCAAACACCATATATTTT.

The chain carries TRBV29-1 and TRBJ2-1; 7 nucleotides match TRBD1. The CDR3 is 13 residues long. The germline CDR1 and CDR2 sequences are SQVTM and ANQGSEA. Unmatched junction bases numbered 7, after V lost 6 bases and J lost 5 bases. CDR3 coding DNA: TGCAGCGTGGAAAAGGGGGCGGACAATGAGCAGTTCTTC. Protein product: CSVEKGADNEQFF.

This clone has only one observation. The CDR3 coding sequence is TGTGCCAGTAGCCCAGCGGACGGCCTAAGCACCATATATTTT. Amino acid sequence: CASSPADGLSTIYF. The chain is built from TRBV19 and TRBJ1-3; D is unclear. Trimming took 6 bases from V and 9 from J, leaving 18 bases between them. The length of the CDR3 is 14 residues. CDR1 and CDR2 from the germline V gene are LNHDA and SQIVND (reference sequence).

The chain joins TRBV3-1 (or the pseudogene TRBV3-2) to TRBJ2-5; D perhaps matches TRBD1 (6 bases). Germline CDR1 reads LGHDT; CDR2 reads YNNKEL (reference sequence). V dropped 6 bases and J dropped 4 bases, with 15 bases sitting between them. There are 14 residues in the CDR3. The CDR3 nucleotides read TGTGCCAGCAGGGCTACAGGGATGCGAGAGACCCAGTACTTC. Translation gives CASRATGMRETQYF.

CDR3 amino acids: CASRGAENTGELFF. The CDR3 bases are TGTGCCAGCAGGGGAGCGGAGAACACCGGGGAGCTGTTTTTT. The V call is TRBV7-2, the J call TRBJ2-2; a possible D gene is TRBD2 (5 bases). Germline loops: CDR1 SGHTA, CDR2 FQGNSA. The CDR3 has 14 residues. Trimming shortened V by 6 bases and J by 1 base, and 9 bases separated the two germline ends.

The V call is TRBV28, the J call TRBJ1-1; D is undetermined. V lost 6 bases and J lost 0, with 8 bases in between. Germline CDR1 MDHEN, CDR2 SYDVKM. The CDR3 contains 13 residues. CDR3 DNA sequence: TGTGCCAGCAGGGGTCAGGTGAACACTGAAGCTTTCTTT. Protein: CASRGQVNTEAFF.

The gene calls are TRBV15 and TRBJ1-6; 7 bases line up with TRBD1. This CDR3 region has 14 residues. The germline gives CDR1 LNHNV, CDR2 YYDKDF (reference sequence). V lost 7 bases and J lost 5; bases outside the gene matches: 5. CDR3: CATNQGQHNSPLHF. CDR3 nucleotide sequence: TGTGCCACCAACCAGGGACAGCATAATTCACCCCTCCACTTT. The entire variable domain, with the rest obtained from reference TRBV15 and TRBJ1-6, is as follows: DAMVIQNPRYQVTQFGKPVTLSCSQTLNHNVMYWYQQKSSQAPKLLFHYYDKDFNNEADTPDNFQSRRPNTSFCFLDIRSPGLGDTAMYLCATNQGQHNSPLHFGNGTRLTVT.

The chain uses TRBV6-5 and TRBJ2-1, with D perhaps matching TRBD1 (5 bases). This CDR3 region has 13 residues. Germline lookup yields CDR1 MNHEY and CDR2 SVGAGI. The V end was cut by 7 bases, the J end by 6 bases, with 13 bases between. This CDR3 reads CASTSGYRNEQFF. The DNA of the CDR3 is TGTGCCAGCACCTCAGGGTACCGCAATGAGCAGTTCTTC.

The gene calls are TRBV10-3 and TRBJ1-6, with TRBD1 matching 9 bases. CDR3 size: 14 residues. Germline-derived CDR1 and CDR2 are ENHRY and SYGVKD. Trimming cost V 10 bases and J 8 bases; bases outside gene matches: 9. This CDR3 reads CATKGQGSDSPLHF. The CDR3 nucleotides read TGTGCCACCAAGGGACAGGGATCAGATTCACCCCTCCACTTT.